This TCR beta chain was retrieved from a study of blood T cell repertoires in COVID-19. Study-level background: PBMCs, B-cell-depleted T cells, or T cells were the source of the cDNA or gDNA that made up the material.

Germline loops: CDR1 SGHTA, CDR2 FQGNSA. The CDR3 is made up of 14 amino acids. V was pared by 5 bases and J by 5 bases, with 7 bases of the junction left unmatched. Only in-frame clones appear in the TCRdb table, and some are missing; sequencing was by immunoSEQ multiplex PCR. There are hundreds of thousands of clones in the sample; around 89% occur only once, and more than 0.25% lies in the top ten. The sequenced material came from peripheral blood. V is TRBV7-2 and J is TRBJ1-1; 8 positions agree with TRBD1. The receptor's source is a woman in her late teens or twenties with acute or convalescent COVID-19. The CDR3, as DNA: TGTGCCAGCAGCCCAAGACAGGGGCGGACTGAAGCTTTCTTT. Its translation is CASSPRQGRTEAFF.